Listed below are T cell receptor beta chains from one sample, sequenced in a study of blood T cell repertoires in COVID-19. The data were produced by immunoSEQ multiplex PCR, yet TCRdb's version contains in-frame clones alone and is incomplete. This sample yields over 150,000 clones, of which 85% to 95% are seen a single time; around 0.53% belongs to the top ten. The sequenced sample consisted of peripheral blood. The receptors were gathered from a man aged 50 to 60 with acute or convalescent COVID-19. The CDR3 runs from the conserved cysteine through the conserved F or W. The order of the fields is clone size, V gene, J gene, D gene, CDR3 protein, CDR3 DNA. The D gene is left open where the match is weak. Some rows mark clone size as missing; the rest say once, few, many or name a class of expanded clone.

>.|TRBV6-1|TRBJ2-1|.
CASSDRARANEQFF
TGTGCCAGCAGTGATAGGGCCAGGGCCAATGAGCAGTTCTTC
>.|TRBV28|TRBJ2-1|.
CGSGSSYNEQFF
TGTGGAAGCGGTTCCTCCTACAATGAGCAGTTCTTC
>.|TRBV28|TRBJ2-5|.
CASSLGGKETQYF
TGTGCCAGCAGTTTAGGTGGCAAAGAGACCCAGTACTTC
>.|TRBV27|TRBJ2-1|.
CASFPRLQSSYNEQFF
TGTGCCAGCTTCCCGAGGCTACAAAGCTCCTACAATGAGCAGTTCTTC
>once|TRBV18|TRBJ1-6|.
CASSPPGGTPLHF
TGTGCCAGCTCACCCCCCGGAGGGACACCCCTCCACTTT
>.|TRBV5-1|TRBJ2-7|.
CASSPARSAEQYF
TGCGCCAGCAGCCCCGCGCGTAGCGCCGAGCAGTACTTC
>.|TRBV19|TRBJ1-2|.
CASSIDVGGIPGYGYTF
TGTGCCAGTAGTATAGATGTCGGGGGGATACCCGGCTATGGCTACACCTTC
>.|TRBV5-1|TRBJ1-1|TRBD1
CASSLQGADTEAFF
TGCGCCAGCAGCTTGCAGGGGGCTGACACTGAAGCTTTCTTT
>few|TRBV30|TRBJ1-1|.
CAWSKTGLNTEAFF
TGTGCCTGGAGTAAGACAGGTCTGAACACTGAAGCTTTCTTT
>.|TRBV7-2|TRBJ1-4|TRBD1
CASSSGQLNEKLFF
TGTGCCAGCAGCTCGGGACAGTTAAATGAAAAACTGTTTTTT
>few|TRBV7-9|TRBJ2-7|TRBD1
CASSYQRTGGLSEQYF
TGTGCCAGCAGCTACCAACGGACAGGGGGCTTGAGCGAGCAGTACTTC
>.|TRBV6-2/TRBV6-3|TRBJ1-5|.
CASSYTDLYQPQHF
TGTGCCAGCAGTTATACTGATTTATATCAGCCCCAGCATTTT
>.|TRBV5-1|TRBJ2-5|TRBD1
CASSSVAGGETQYF
TGCGCCAGCAGCTCCGTGGCAGGGGGTGAGACCCAGTACTTC
>.|TRBV3-1/TRBV3-2|TRBJ1-4|.
CASSHRDFLNEKLFF
TGTGCCAGCAGCCATAGAGACTTCTTAAATGAAAAACTGTTTTTT
>.|TRBV5-5|TRBJ1-5|TRBD1
CASSLGAGGLANQPQHF
TGTGCCAGCAGCTTGGGGGCAGGGGGCTTAGCGAATCAGCCCCAGCATTTT
>.|TRBV29-1|TRBJ2-3|TRBD1
CSVDGVGQVAFADTQYF
TGCAGCGTTGATGGCGTGGGACAGGTGGCTTTCGCAGATACGCAGTATTTT
>.|TRBV7-2|TRBJ2-2|.
CASSPDSNTGELFF
TGTGCCAGCAGTCCGGACAGTAACACCGGGGAGCTGTTTTTT
>.|TRBV2|TRBJ2-2|TRBD1
CASRGDRVAGELFF
TGTGCCAGCAGGGGGGACAGGGTGGCCGGGGAGCTGTTTTTT
>.|TRBV24-1|TRBJ2-1|TRBD2
CATSVSGLANYNEQFF
TGTGCCACCAGTGTATCGGGACTAGCGAACTACAATGAGCAGTTCTTC
>.|TRBV10-3|TRBJ2-3|.
CAISVRDTSTDTQYF
TGTGCCATCAGTGTTAGGGACACTAGCACAGATACGCAGTATTTT